Following are 9 T cell receptor beta chains from one sample sequenced in a study of human T cells and chemical hapten exposure. Time point denoted: healthy volunteer bleed at 2 weeks. Unfractionated whole blood served as the source for total RNA extraction. TCRdb ran MiXCR on the RACE reads and lists one entry per CDR3 protein. The table includes about 130,000 distinct CDR3 sequences, approximately 9.1% detected once. Sequencing was carried out using whole blood. The source of these receptors is a male donor in good health. Some clones in this sample may be carry-over from other donors' samples.

At least ten counts were recorded for this clonotype. The chain has TRBV27 and TRBJ2-3; a weak D match, TRBD2 (7 bases). The V gene lost 5 bases and the J gene lost 1 base, with 16 bases spanning the gap. The CDR3 runs 16 residues. Germline V CDR1 and CDR2: MNHEY, SMNVEV (reference sequence). CDR3: CASSPTGGWGTDTQYF. CDR3 DNA sequence: TGTGCCAGCAGTCCTACGGGGGGCTGGGGCACAGATACGCAGTATTTT.

V is TRBV7-2 and J is TRBJ1-2; no reliable D call. This CDR3 comprises 15 residues. CDR1 is SGHTA and CDR2 is FQGNSA in the germline V gene. Trimming cost V 5 bases and J 4 bases, with 17 bases left between them. The CDR3 DNA reads as TGTGCCAGCAGCCCTGAGGTGGGTCCAGTCTATGGCTACACCTTC. Translated, it gives CASSPEVGPVYGYTF.

This clonotype was detected a few times. The chain employs TRBV6-5 and TRBJ2-1; TRBD1 is a possible D gene (5 bases). Trimming took off 0 bases at V and 4 bases at J, with 7 bases between the two ends. The CDR3 contains 14 residues. From germline, CDR1 is MNHEY and CDR2 SVGAGI. The DNA of the CDR3 is TGTGCCAGCAGTTACTCCGACAGTTACAATGAGCAGTTCTTC. This gives the protein CASSYSDSYNEQFF.

This clonotype was counted only a few times. This rearrangement joins TRBV20-1 to TRBJ2-7; 8 nucleotides match TRBD1. The germline V gene encodes CDR1 DFQATT and CDR2 SNEGSKA (reference sequence). The CDR3 runs to 14 residues. Trimming cost V 0 bases and J 4 bases; bases outside gene matches: 5. The CDR3 nucleotides are TGCAGTGCTAGAGAGAGGACAGGGCCGTACGAGCAGTACTTC. Encoded protein: CSARERTGPYEQYF.

The chain has TRBV29-1 and TRBJ2-7; TRBD1 is a possible D gene (5 bases). This CDR3 is built from 15 residues. The germline V gene has CDR1 SQVTM and CDR2 ANQGSEA. Between the trimmed V and J ends, which lost 2 bases and 2 bases, there was a span of 16 bases. The CDR3 DNA sequence: TGCAGCGTTGAATGGTGGCAGGGTCAGGCCTACGAGCAGTACTTC. It encodes CSVEWWQGQAYEQYF.

The chain recombines TRBV19 with TRBJ2-5, with TRBD1 matching over 10 bases. This CDR3 spans 16 amino acids. The V and J ends lost 5 bases and 3 bases, in that order; junction bases with no gene match: 9. Per the germline V gene, CDR1 is LNHDA and CDR2 is SQIVND (reference sequence). This CDR3 is CASSPNAGTGEETQYF. CDR3 in DNA: TGTGCCAGTAGTCCCAACGCCGGGACAGGGGAAGAGACCCAGTACTTC.

The gene calls are TRBV12-3 or TRBV12-4 and TRBJ2-5; a weak D match, TRBD1 (6 bases). The CDR3 is 13 residues long. Trimming took 6 bases from V and 2 from J, leaving 10 bases between them. The CDR3 sequence is CASRGTTQETQYF. Written as DNA, the CDR3 is TGTGCCAGCAGAGGGACAACTCAAGAGACCCAGTACTTC.

This clonotype was counted between two and nine times. The chain joins TRBV9 to TRBJ1-6, with unresolved D. CDR3 length: 16 amino acids. Germline V lookup: CDR1 SGDLS, CDR2 YYNGEE. V lost 3 bases, J lost 5 bases, and 15 bases lay in between. CDR3 protein: CASSARTDPDNSPLHF. Written as DNA, the CDR3 is TGTGCCAGCAGCGCCAGGACGGATCCTGATAATTCACCCCTCCACTTT.

This clonotype has at least ten counts. The rearrangement uses TRBV9 and TRBJ1-1; TRBD1 is a possible D gene (5 bases). Germline V lookup: CDR1 SGDLS, CDR2 YYNGEE. This CDR3 has 13 residues. V was pared by 4 bases and J by 7 bases, with 14 bases between. The CDR3 nucleotides are TGTGCCAGCAGCTCCCACCAGGGTGTTGAAGCTTTCTTT. Translated, it gives CASSSHQGVEAFF.